The TCR beta chain under discussion was sequenced for a study of CD8 T cells in ankylosing spondylitis. Study results and caveats: In the blood and synovial fluid of reactive arthritis, some motif variants had been previously reported. According to the report, clones linked to the disease were significantly enriched in matched synovial fluid samples taken from ankylosing spondylitis patients. Disease-linked clones were found to be CD8+ and relatively rare in peripheral blood. A TCR beta motif of about 8 highly homologous variants seemed to mark ankylosing spondylitis blood.

Many counts were recorded for this clonotype. Its specificity is unknown. Researchers built TCR beta libraries using quantitative 5'-RACE with molecular barcodes. TCRdb re-derived calls from the 5' RACE reads in MiXCR, one entry per CDR3 protein. The sample records around 490,000 distinct CDR3 sequences, approximately 5% being singletons. V lost 1 base to trimming and J lost 1 base, with 7 bases between them. This CDR3 is built from 14 residues. Germline V gives CDR1 SGHVS, CDR2 FNYEAQ. J is TRBJ1-1 and V is TRBV7-6; D remains unclear. This TCR derives from a male donor with ankylosing spondylitis. The material sequenced was blood, either unsorted or a sorted T cell fraction (not recorded which). The CDR3 coding sequence is TGTGCCAGCAGCTTAGTTTGGGGGAACACTGAAGCTTTCTTT. Translated: CASSLVWGNTEAFF.